The 10 T cell receptor beta chains reported below all come from one sample, sequenced in a study of shared clonotypes between healthy human individuals (dated by TCRdb to the early 2020s). Libraries were made using the immunoSEQ multiplex PCR assay. In its TCRdb copy, this immuneACCESS table keeps in-frame sequences only and misses some clones. Where compared with another copy, unresolved V genes explain less than half of these, and the others have no known cause. The sample table records about 2.5 million clones; about 90% of these occur just once. The leading ten clones occupy 0.37% of the sample. Sequenced material: naive CD4+ T cells from PBMCs. Read against the paper, the sample's cell subset or site label means: CD45RA+ positively selected. All receptors come from a young man in good health. Some clones in this sample may be carry-over from other donors' samples.

The V gene is TRBV5-1, the J gene TRBJ2-1, with 10 bases matching TRBD2. Germline CDR1 and CDR2: SGHRS and YFSETQ. The CDR3 has 16 residues. V was clipped by 7 bases and J by 0 bases; unmatched bases: 7. CDR3 DNA: TGCGCCAGCGTATATTTAGCGGGGGGCTCCTACAATGAGCAGTTCTTC. It yields the protein CASVYLAGGSYNEQFF.

V gene TRBV5-1 combines with J gene TRBJ2-5; 11 bases are a match to TRBD2. The germline gives CDR1 SGHRS, CDR2 YFSETQ. With 0 bases clipped from V and 5 bases from J, the junction kept 12 bases outside the gene matches. The CDR3 has 18 amino acids. The CDR3 nucleotides read TGCGCCAGCAGCTTGGCCGCGCTAGCGGGAGGCGGGGGTGAGACCCAGTACTTC. The encoded protein is CASSLAALAGGGGETQYF. Looking up the rest from reference TRBV5-1 and TRBJ2-5 gives the full variable domain: KAGVTQTPRYLIKTRGQQVTLSCSPISGHRSVSWYQQTPGQGLQFLFEYFSETQRNKGNFPGRFSGRQFSNSRSEMNVSTLELGDSALYLCASSLAALAGGGGETQYFGPGTRLLVL.

V gene TRBV18 combines with J gene TRBJ2-5, with a weak D call TRBD1 (6 bases). This CDR3 has 13 residues. V was pared by 3 bases and J by 5 bases, with 10 bases between. Germline lookup yields CDR1 KGHSH and CDR2 LQKENI. This CDR3 reads CASSPGQTETQYF. The CDR3 nucleotides read TGTGCCAGCTCACCGGGACAAACGGAGACCCAGTACTTC.

The chain carries TRBV9 and TRBJ1-1, with D perhaps TRBD1 (5 bases). The CDR3 contains 19 residues. Between the trimmed V and J ends, which lost 2 bases and 4 bases, there was a span of 27 bases. In germline, CDR1 is SGDLS, CDR2 YYNGEE. Written as DNA, the CDR3 is TGTGCCAGCAGCGTGTTAGTTCCAGAATTTCAGGGACCGAGCACTGAAGCTTTCTTT. Translating it yields CASSVLVPEFQGPSTEAFF.

The rearrangement links TRBV28 to TRBJ1-2; 7 bases are shared with TRBD1. With 5 bases clipped from V and 3 bases from J, the junction kept 6 bases outside the gene matches. In germline, CDR1 is MDHEN, CDR2 SYDVKM. The CDR3 is 14 residues long. The CDR3 DNA sequence: TGTGCCAGCAGTAACAGGGGCTCGGACTATGGCTACACCTTC. This sequence encodes CASSNRGSDYGYTF.

The chain combines TRBV10-2 with TRBJ1-1; a possible D gene is TRBD1 (5 bases). With 1 base removed from V and 6 bases from J, the gap between germline ends came to 6 bases. CDR1 and CDR2 (germline): WSHSY, SAAADI. The CDR3 consists of 12 residues. Here the CDR3 DNA reads TGCGCCAGCAGTGAGTTCAGGGCTGAAGCTTTCTTT. Translating gives CASSEFRAEAFF.

Concerning this clone itself: This same CDR3 is encoded by further DNA sequences in the sample. The genes are TRBV6-6 and TRBJ1-5; 9 bases agree with TRBD1. CDR1 is MNHNY and CDR2 is SVGAGI in the germline V gene (reference sequence). The CDR3 runs 15 residues. With 0 bases clipped from V and 7 bases from J, the junction kept 4 bases outside the gene matches. This chain's CDR3 is CASSYSGQGNQPQHF. CDR3 nucleotides: TGTGCCAGCAGTTACTCTGGACAGGGGAACCAGCCCCAGCATTTT.

The J gene is TRBJ2-5, the V gene TRBV5-4; D assignment may be TRBD1 or TRBD2 (5 bases each). The CDR3 runs to 16 residues. V gave up 1 base and J gave up 5 bases, with 18 bases separating them. The germline V gene has CDR1 SGHNT and CDR2 YYREEE (reference sequence). CDR3 protein: CASSLNRGEISETQYF. Here the CDR3 DNA reads TGTGCCAGCAGCTTGAACCGGGGCGAAATTTCGGAGACCCAGTACTTC.

V usage is TRBV28 and J usage is TRBJ1-1; TRBD1 matches 7 bases. Germline CDR1 MDHEN, CDR2 SYDVKM. The CDR3 loop spans 14 amino acids. Trimming took 6 bases from V and 6 from J; bases not matched to a gene: 10. The CDR3 nucleotides are TGTGCCAGCAGCAACCTACAGGGGCGCGCTGAAGCTTTCTTT. Translation gives CASSNLQGRAEAFF.

The chain has TRBV18 and TRBJ2-1; D not certain. Per germline, CDR1 KGHSH and CDR2 LQKENI. The V and J ends lost 1 base and 6 bases respectively, with 10 bases between them. This CDR3 contains 14 residues. CDR3 sequence: CASSPLPFSNEQFF. The CDR3 DNA follows: TGTGCCAGCTCACCACTACCTTTCAGCAATGAGCAGTTCTTC.